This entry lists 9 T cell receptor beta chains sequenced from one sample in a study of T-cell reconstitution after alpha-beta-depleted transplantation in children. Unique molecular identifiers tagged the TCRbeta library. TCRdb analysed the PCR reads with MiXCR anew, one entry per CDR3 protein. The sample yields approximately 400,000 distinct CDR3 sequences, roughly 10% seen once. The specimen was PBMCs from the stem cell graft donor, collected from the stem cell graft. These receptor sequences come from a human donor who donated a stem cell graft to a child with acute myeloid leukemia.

The CDR3 DNA reads as TGTGCCAGCAGCCAGGTCGCGGCAGGGACGAACACCGGGGAGCTGTTTTTT. Protein product: CASSQVAAGTNTGELFF. V gene TRBV4-2 combines with J gene TRBJ2-2; D possibly corresponds to TRBD1 (5 bases). The ends were cut back, 3 bases at V and 0 bases at J, with 14 bases in the middle. Germline V gene data show CDR1 as LGHNA and CDR2 as YNFKEQ. The length of the CDR3 is 17 residues.

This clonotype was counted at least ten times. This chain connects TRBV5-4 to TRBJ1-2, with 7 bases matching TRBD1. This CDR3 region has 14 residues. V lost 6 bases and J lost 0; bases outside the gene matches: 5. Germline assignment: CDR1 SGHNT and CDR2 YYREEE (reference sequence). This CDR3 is CASTQQGSNYGYTF. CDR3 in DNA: TGTGCCAGCACCCAACAGGGGTCTAACTATGGCTACACCTTC.

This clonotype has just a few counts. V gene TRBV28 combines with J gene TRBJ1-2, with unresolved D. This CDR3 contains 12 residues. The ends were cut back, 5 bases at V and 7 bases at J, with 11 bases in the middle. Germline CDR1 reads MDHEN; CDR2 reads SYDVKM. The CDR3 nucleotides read TGTGCCAGCAGTACAACCCGGTCTGGCTACACCTTC. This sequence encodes CASSTTRSGYTF.

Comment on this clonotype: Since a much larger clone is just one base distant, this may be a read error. CDR3 sequence (DNA): TGTGCCAGCAGCCCCCCTTCCGGAGGGACCTCCTACGAGCATTACTTC. It encodes CASSPPSGGTSYEHYF. The gene calls are TRBV14 and TRBJ2-7; D possibly corresponds to TRBD2 (6 bases). CDR1 SGHDN and CDR2 FVKESK come from the germline V gene. The CDR3 is 16 amino acids.

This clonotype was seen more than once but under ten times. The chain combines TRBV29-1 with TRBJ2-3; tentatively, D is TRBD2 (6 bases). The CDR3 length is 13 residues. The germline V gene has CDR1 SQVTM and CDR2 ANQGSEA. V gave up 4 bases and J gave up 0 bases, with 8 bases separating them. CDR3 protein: CSVGRGSTDTQYF. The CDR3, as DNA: TGCAGCGTTGGACGGGGGAGCACAGATACGCAGTATTTT.

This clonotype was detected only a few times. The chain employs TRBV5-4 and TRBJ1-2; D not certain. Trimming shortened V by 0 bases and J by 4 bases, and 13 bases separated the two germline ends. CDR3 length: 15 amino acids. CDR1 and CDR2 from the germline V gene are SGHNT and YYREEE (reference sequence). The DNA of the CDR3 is TGTGCCAGCAGCTTGGCGGCCTACAGAAGCTATGGCTACACCTTC. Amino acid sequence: CASSLAAYRSYGYTF.

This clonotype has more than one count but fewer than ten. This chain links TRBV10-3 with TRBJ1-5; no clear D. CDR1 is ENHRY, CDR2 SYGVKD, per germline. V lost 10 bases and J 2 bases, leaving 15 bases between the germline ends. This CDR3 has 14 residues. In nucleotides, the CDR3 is TGTGCCACCCAGTCCGGGTCTGGCAATCAGCCCCAGCATTTT. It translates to CATQSGSGNQPQHF.

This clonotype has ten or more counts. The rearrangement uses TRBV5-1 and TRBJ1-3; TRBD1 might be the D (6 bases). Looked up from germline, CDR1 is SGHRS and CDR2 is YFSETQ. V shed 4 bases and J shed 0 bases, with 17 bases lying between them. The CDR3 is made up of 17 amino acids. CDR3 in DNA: TGCGCCAGCAGCGCCATCGCGGGACAAAGCTCTGGAAACACCATATATTTT. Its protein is CASSAIAGQSSGNTIYF.

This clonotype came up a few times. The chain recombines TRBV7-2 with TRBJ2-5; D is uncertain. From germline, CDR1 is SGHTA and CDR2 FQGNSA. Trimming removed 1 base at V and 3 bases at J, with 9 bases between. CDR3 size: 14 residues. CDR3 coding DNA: TGTGCCAGCAGCTTAGTGGGGTGGGAAGAGACCCAGTACTTC. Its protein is CASSLVGWEETQYF.